The 23 T cell receptor beta chains below were found in one sample sequenced in a study of OX40 agonist ivuxolimab in advanced cancers. Library preparation employed the immunoSEQ multiplex PCR assay. The table was pulled from immuneACCESS by TCRdb, which kept in-frame rearrangements only. Such tables lose some clones; where checked, under half of the loss comes from unresolved V genes, and the rest has no known cause. The sample table holds 35,000 to 45,000 clones, of which roughly four fifths were seen once. The top ten clonotypes cover 2% to 2.5% of the sample. Sequencing used CD4+ or CD8+ T cells sorted from blood, obtained in a trial of the OX40 agonist ivuxolimab. The receptor set was obtained from an adult with an advanced solid tumor such as melanoma, head and neck, liver or kidney cancer.

The chain uses TRBV6-5 and TRBJ2-1; 7 positions match TRBD2. J lost 5 bases, V lost 10 bases, and 8 bases had no gene match. The CDR3 extends over 13 amino acids. Germline V gene lookup returns CDR1 MNHEY and CDR2 SVGAGI. Here the CDR3 reads CATYRAGHNEQFF. Here the CDR3 DNA reads TGTGCCACCTACCGAGCGGGACACAATGAGCAGTTCTTC.

V gene TRBV4-2 combines with J gene TRBJ2-1; TRBD2 matches at 9 bases. Per the germline V gene, CDR1 is LGHNA and CDR2 is YNFKEQ. J lost 10 bases, V lost 3 bases, and 13 bases had no gene match. This CDR3 is built from 16 residues. The CDR3 here is CASSQVKAGGVGEQFF. The CDR3, as DNA: TGTGCCAGCAGCCAGGTCAAAGCGGGAGGAGTTGGGGAGCAGTTCTTC.

This clone came up a few times. The CDR3 nucleotides are TGTGCCAGCAGTGAAGCGCTTCCTGGGAGCTCCTATAATTCACCCCTCCACTTT. It yields the protein CASSEALPGSSYNSPLHF. The chain couples TRBV2 to TRBJ1-6; D unclear. CDR3 length equals 18 residues. Germline V lookup: CDR1 SNHLY, CDR2 FYNNEI. Trimming stripped 0 bases from V and 0 bases from J, with 12 bases between.

This clone was counted a single time. This chain links TRBV5-4 with TRBJ2-2; the D is unclear. The CDR3 runs to 14 residues. V lost 0 bases to trimming and J lost 0 bases, with 3 bases between them. Germline loops: CDR1 SGHNT, CDR2 YYREEE (reference sequence). CDR3 loop: CASSLDPNTGELFF. The DNA of the CDR3 is TGTGCCAGCAGCTTGGACCCGAACACCGGGGAGCTGTTTTTT.

This chain connects TRBV19 to TRBJ2-7; TRBD2 matches 8 bases. The J segment lost 2 bases and the V segment lost 5 bases, leaving 11 bases of the junction unmatched. The CDR3 consists of 16 residues. Germline V gene data show CDR1 as LNHDA and CDR2 as SQIVND (reference sequence). CDR3 protein: CASSPGETSATYEQYF. The CDR3 nucleotides are TGTGCCAGTAGTCCAGGCGAGACTAGCGCGACCTACGAGCAGTACTTC.

The V call is TRBV15, the J call TRBJ1-1, with D tentatively TRBD1 (5 bases). V was shortened by 3 bases and J by 3 bases, with 20 bases between the two germline ends. The CDR3 runs to 17 residues. Germline V gene data show CDR1 as LNHNV and CDR2 as YYDKDF (reference sequence). CDR3 DNA sequence: TGTGCCACCAGCAGGGTATTCCCGGGACTGGGAGACACTGAAGCTTTCTTT. Translating it yields CATSRVFPGLGDTEAFF. Together with reference TRBV15 and TRBJ1-1, the CDR3 gives the full variable domain: DAMVIQNPRYQVTQFGKPVTLSCSQTLNHNVMYWYQQKSSQAPKLLFHYYDKDFNNEADTPDNFQSRRPNTSFCFLDIRSPGLGDTAMYLCATSRVFPGLGDTEAFFGQGTRLTVV.

This clone was found a few times. The chain has TRBV10-2 and TRBJ2-3, with D possibly being TRBD1 (6 bases). Deletions cut 7 bases from V and 2 bases from J, with 10 bases between. CDR1 is WSHSY, CDR2 SAAADI, per germline. CDR3 length equals 13 residues. The CDR3 loop is CASMQGHTDTQYF. The DNA of the CDR3 is TGCGCCAGCATGCAGGGACACACAGATACGCAGTATTTT.

The chain combines TRBV5-1 with TRBJ2-1; D is undetermined. Per the germline V gene, CDR1 is SGHRS and CDR2 is YFSETQ. V was trimmed by 0 bases and J by 4 bases, leaving 11 bases between them. This CDR3 is 15 amino acids long. CDR3 region: CASSLGQIYYNEQFF. The DNA of the CDR3 is TGCGCCAGCAGCTTGGGGCAGATATATTACAATGAGCAGTTCTTC.

The rearrangement joins TRBV2 to TRBJ1-1, with a weak D call TRBD1 (6 bases). Trimming took off 6 bases at V and 1 base at J, with 9 bases between the two ends. This CDR3 has 13 amino acids. CDR1 is SNHLY and CDR2 is FYNNEI in the germline V gene. The CDR3 DNA follows: TGTGCCAGCAGAAAACAGGGGAACACTGAAGCTTTCTTT. Residues: CASRKQGNTEAFF.

The gene calls are TRBV7-8 and TRBJ1-1, with a tentative D call TRBD1 (5 bases). The CDR3 length is 13 residues. Germline-derived CDR1 and CDR2 are SGHVS and FQNEAQ. V shed 1 base and J shed 7 bases, with 10 bases lying between them. The CDR3 region is CASSLVGAVEAFF. The DNA of the CDR3 is TGTGCCAGCAGCTTAGTTGGGGCAGTTGAAGCTTTCTTT.

The gene calls are TRBV19 and TRBJ2-1; no clear D. The CDR3 contains 14 residues. Germline V gene data show CDR1 as LNHDA and CDR2 as SQIVND (reference sequence). V was shortened by 5 bases and J by 7 bases, with 15 bases between the two germline ends. DNA for the CDR3: TGTGCCAGTAGTTCGGAGCTTCCCCGGAATGAGCAGTTCTTC. Translating gives CASSSELPRNEQFF.

The V gene is TRBV7-9, the J gene TRBJ1-1; D not certain. This CDR3 has 12 amino acids. Germline V gene sequence: CDR1 SEHNR, CDR2 FQNEAQ (reference sequence). V was shortened by 2 bases and J by 0 bases, with 1 base between the two germline ends. The CDR3 spells CASSLLNTEAFF. In nucleotides, the CDR3 is TGTGCCAGCAGCTTACTGAACACTGAAGCTTTCTTT.

The rearrangement uses TRBV5-8 and TRBJ1-1; TRBD1 agrees at 10 bases. The CDR3 covers 16 residues. The germline V gene has CDR1 SGHTS and CDR2 YDEGEE. Unmatched junction bases numbered 9, after V lost 4 bases and J lost 3 bases. Here the CDR3 reads CASSPKVGTGDTEAFF. CDR3 nucleotides: TGTGCCAGCAGCCCCAAGGTAGGGACAGGGGACACTGAAGCTTTCTTT. The whole variable domain, filled in from reference TRBV5-8 and TRBJ1-1, reads EAGVTQSPTHLIKTRGQQATLRCSPISGHTSVYWYQQALGLGLQFLLWYDEGEERNRGNFPPRFSGRQFPNYSSELNVNALELEDSALYLCASSPKVGTGDTEAFFGQGTRLTVV.

The chain has TRBV14 and TRBJ2-1; 9 bases line up with TRBD1. The J segment lost 0 bases and the V segment lost 4 bases, leaving 4 bases of the junction unmatched. The germline V gene has CDR1 SGHDN and CDR2 FVKESK. The CDR3 sequence is 16 residues long. CDR3: CASSRPGQGSYNEQFF. The CDR3 region has the DNA TGTGCCAGCAGCCGCCCGGGACAGGGCTCCTACAATGAGCAGTTCTTC.

V and J are TRBV7-3 and TRBJ1-1; 11 bases map to TRBD1. The germline V gene encodes CDR1 SGHTA and CDR2 FQGTGA. The CDR3 spans 14 residues. Losses at the gene ends were 1 base for V and 8 bases for J; bases not matched to a gene: 3. CDR3 sequence reads: CASSLIGTGGEAFF. The DNA of the CDR3 is TGTGCCAGCAGCTTAATAGGGACAGGGGGAGAAGCTTTCTTT. The full variable domain, with the rest looked up from reference TRBV7-3 and TRBJ1-1, is GAGVSQTPSNKVTEKGKYVELRCDPISGHTALYWYRQSLGQGPEFLIYFQGTGAADDSGLPNDRFFAVRPEGSVSTLKIQRTERGDSAVYLCASSLIGTGGEAFFGQGTRLTVV.

The V and J genes are TRBV7-9 and TRBJ1-1; no clear D gene. Deletions cut 5 bases from V and 8 bases from J, with 6 bases between. Germline CDR1 and CDR2: SEHNR and FQNEAQ (reference sequence). This CDR3 region has 10 residues. In DNA form, the CDR3 reads TGTGCCAGCAGCCTAATCGAAGCTTTCTTT. Its translation: CASSLIEAFF.

The chain combines TRBV6-6 with TRBJ2-3; tentatively, D is TRBD2 (7 bases). The CDR3 extends over 15 amino acids. V was pared by 4 bases and J by 3 bases, with 14 bases between. Germline-derived CDR1 and CDR2 are MNHNY and SVGAGI (reference sequence). Here the CDR3 reads CASSFTGGGTDTQYF. DNA for the CDR3: TGTGCCAGCAGTTTTACGGGGGGCGGGACAGATACGCAGTATTTT.

The rearrangement joins TRBV2 to TRBJ2-1; D unresolved. Germline V gene data show CDR1 as SNHLY and CDR2 as FYNNEI. The V end lost 2 bases, the J end lost 5 bases, and 7 bases lay between the germline ends. CDR3 length: 13 residues. The CDR3 coding sequence is TGTGCCAGCAGTGAACGTCTTCACAATGAGCAGTTCTTC. It codes for CASSERLHNEQFF.

This chain connects TRBV7-8 to TRBJ2-5; possibly TRBD2 for D (5 bases). The length of the CDR3 is 15 residues. Germline loops: CDR1 SGHVS, CDR2 FQNEAQ. V gave up 3 bases and J gave up 5 bases, with 16 bases separating them. The CDR3 nucleotides are TGTGCCAGCAGCTTCTGGACTCCCCTAGGGGAGACCCAGTACTTC. Amino acids: CASSFWTPLGETQYF.

V usage is TRBV6-1 and J usage is TRBJ2-7; D may be TRBD1 (6 bases). V dropped 4 bases and J dropped 1 base, with 11 bases sitting between them. Germline V gene sequence: CDR1 MNHNS, CDR2 SASEGT. The CDR3 sequence is 14 residues long. This CDR3 reads CASSVYDRSYEQYF. CDR3 sequence (DNA): TGTGCCAGCAGTGTTTACGACAGGTCCTACGAGCAGTACTTC.

This chain uses TRBV5-4 with TRBJ2-1; 7 positions match TRBD1. Trimming cost V 1 base and J 8 bases; bases outside gene matches: 12. This CDR3 is 16 amino acids long. The V gene's germline CDR1 is SGHNT and CDR2 YYREEE (reference sequence). The CDR3 DNA reads as TGTGCCAGCAGCTTGCCCCGACAGGGTGTTGACGATGAGCAGTTCTTC. The encoded protein is CASSLPRQGVDDEQFF. Full variable domain (rest looked up from reference TRBV5-4 and TRBJ2-1): ETGVTQSPTHLIKTRGQQVTLRCSSQSGHNTVSWYQQALGQGPQFIFQYYREEENGRGNFPPRFSGLQFPNYSSELNVNALELDDSALYLCASSLPRQGVDDEQFFGPGTRLTVL.

This clone was counted a single time. V usage is TRBV30 and J usage is TRBJ1-5; no firm D call. Trimming pared 2 bases from V and 6 bases from J, leaving 14 bases between. Germline-derived CDR1 and CDR2 are GTSNPN and SVGIG (reference sequence). CDR3 size: 14 residues. CDR3 loop: CAWSQATSGQPQHF. Written as DNA, the CDR3 is TGTGCCTGGAGTCAAGCAACGTCCGGTCAGCCCCAGCATTTT.

Written as DNA, the CDR3 is TGTGCCAGCAGCCCTACCCCGGCTACATTATACGAGCAGTACTTC. Protein: CASSPTPATLYEQYF. This chain joins TRBV7-3 and TRBJ2-7; D uncertain. V was pared by 5 bases and J by 4 bases, with 18 bases between. The CDR3 extends over 15 amino acids. In germline, CDR1 is SGHTA, CDR2 FQGTGA. The whole variable domain, remainder taken from reference TRBV7-3 and TRBJ2-7, is GAGVSQTPSNKVTEKGKYVELRCDPISGHTALYWYRQSLGQGPEFLIYFQGTGAADDSGLPNDRFFAVRPEGSVSTLKIQRTERGDSAVYLCASSPTPATLYEQYFGPGTRLTVT.